A selection of T cell receptor beta chains follows, all from one sample in a study of CD8 T cells in Susac syndrome. TCRdb reprocessed the immunoSEQ multiplex PCR reads with MiXCR, giving one entry per CDR3 protein. The table has approximately 100,000 distinct CDR3 sequences, 96% seen once. The specimen was CD4+ T cells from PBMCs. These receptors originate from a human donor in good health. CDR3s include the opening cysteine and the closing phenylalanine or tryptophan. The D gene is left open where the match is weak. Clone sizes are given selectively: once, few, many, or a class where the clone is expanded.

TRBV20-1	-	TRBJ2-3	-	TGCAGTGCTAGTCAGACTAACACAGATACGCAGTATTTT	CSASQTNTDTQYF
TRBV6-2/TRBV6-3	-	TRBJ1-1	-	TGTGCCAGCAGTTGGGGACAAGTAAGCACTGAAGCTTTCTTT	CASSWGQVSTEAFF
TRBV12-3/TRBV12-4	-	TRBJ2-5	-	TGTGCCAGCAGCGTGAGGCCCTCGACCCAGTACTTC	CASSVRPSTQYF
TRBV29-1	-	TRBJ1-1	-	TGCAGCGTAACAGGGAACACTGAAGCTTTCTTT	CSVTGNTEAFF
TRBV20-1	-	TRBJ1-1	-	TGCAGTGCTAGAGAGGGGCAGTCGAACACTGAAGCTTTCTTT	CSAREGQSNTEAFF
TRBV25-1	TRBD1	TRBJ1-6	-	TGTGCCAGCAGTGAATATCGGGACAGGGTATATTCACCCCTCCACTTT	CASSEYRDRVYSPLHF
TRBV7-2	-	TRBJ1-2	-	TGTGCCAGCAGCTCGACAGCTAATGCTAACTATGGCTACACCTTC	CASSSTANANYGYTF
TRBV18	TRBD1	TRBJ2-1	-	TGTGCCAGCTCACCCTCCAGGGGGAATGAGCAGTTCTTC	CASSPSRGNEQFF
TRBV6-5	TRBD2	TRBJ2-1	once	TGTGCCAGCAGTTACGGACTAGCGGAGACCTACAATGAGCAGTTCTTC	CASSYGLAETYNEQFF
TRBV3-1	-	TRBJ2-7	-	TGTGCCAGCAGCCAAGGGGTTAATACATTAACCCTCTACGAGCAGTACTTC	CASSQGVNTLTLYEQYF
TRBV3-1	-	TRBJ2-7	-	TGTGCCAGCAGGCCCCAGGGGTCCTCCTACGAGCAGTACTTC	CASRPQGSSYEQYF
TRBV28	-	TRBJ2-5	once	TGTGCCAGCAGTTTATGGAGCTACCAAGAGACCCAGTACTTC	CASSLWSYQETQYF
TRBV4-1	TRBD2	TRBJ2-7	-	TGCGCCAGCAGCCAAGGAGGGACTAGCGGGAGGTCCTCCTACGAGCAGTACTTC	CASSQGGTSGRSSYEQYF
TRBV18	-	TRBJ2-7	-	TGTGCCAGCTCACCACTCCGGGACGTAACCTACGAGCAGTACTTC	CASSPLRDVTYEQYF
TRBV11-1	-	TRBJ1-1	-	TGTGCCAGCAGCTTCCTCCAGGATACTGAAGCTTTCTTT	CASSFLQDTEAFF
TRBV10-3	TRBD1	TRBJ2-7	-	TGTGCCATCAGCGCCGGGACAGGGAACTCCTACGAGCAGTACTTC	CAISAGTGNSYEQYF
TRBV12-3/TRBV12-4	-	TRBJ1-2	-	TGTGCCAGCAGTTCTGACACTCCGGGGATTTCTAACTATGGCTACACCTTC	CASSSDTPGISNYGYTF
TRBV7-9	-	TRBJ1-5	-	TGTGCCAGCAGCTACGGGTCGCTCGATAGCAATCAGCCCCAGCATTTT	CASSYGSLDSNQPQHF
TRBV7-9	-	TRBJ2-7	-	TGTGCCAGCAGCCTGCCCTCCGCGGGGACTGACGAGCAGTACTTC	CASSLPSAGTDEQYF
TRBV5-1	TRBD2	TRBJ2-5	-	TGCGCCAGCAGAGTCAGCGGGGGACAAGAGACCCAGTACTTC	CASRVSGGQETQYF